The rows below give T cell receptor beta chains drawn from one sample of a study of OX40 agonist ivuxolimab in advanced cancers. Data came from immunoSEQ multiplex PCR; TCRdb stores just in-frame clones and leaves some out. The table has tens of thousands of clones, about 87% seen once. Specimen: CD4+ or CD8+ T cells sorted from blood, collected in a trial of the OX40 agonist ivuxolimab. Receptors were obtained from an adult with an advanced solid tumor such as melanoma, head and neck, liver or kidney cancer. The CDR3 runs from the conserved cysteine through the conserved F or W. A D gene is named only where the DNA matches it firmly. The size of a clone is reported for some rows only, either as once, few or many, or as a class for expanded clones.

J	V	D	size	DNA	CDR3
TRBJ2-1	TRBV7-3	TRBD1	-	TGTGCCAGCAGCTTAGAATCGACAGGGCCCTCCGGGGAGCAGTTCTTC	CASSLESTGPSGEQFF
TRBJ1-1	TRBV15	-	-	TGTGCCACCGGCACGGCGAACACTGAAGCTTTCTTT	CATGTANTEAFF
TRBJ2-7	TRBV6-6	-	-	TGTGCCAGCGGGGCGGCTTCCTACGAGCAGTACTTC	CASGAASYEQYF
TRBJ2-1	TRBV7-6	TRBD1	-	TGTGCCAGCAGCTTACAAACAGGGGGACAGAATGAGCAGTTCTTC	CASSLQTGGQNEQFF
TRBJ2-7	TRBV2	-	-	TGTGCCAGCAGTCCCTACGAGCAGTACTTC	CASSPYEQYF
TRBJ2-3	TRBV6-5	TRBD1	-	TGTGCCAGCAGTTTCTACAGGGGTGGGGGCACAGATACGCAGTATTTT	CASSFYRGGGTDTQYF
TRBJ2-1	TRBV7-9	-	-	TGTGCCAGCAGCTACGACAATGAGCAGTTCTTC	CASSYDNEQFF
TRBJ2-7	TRBV13	-	few	TGTGCCAGCAGCTTGGGGCTAGGGAGATACGAGCAGTACTTC	CASSLGLGRYEQYF
TRBJ1-3	TRBV2	TRBD1	once	TGTGCCAGCACCAGAAATCGACAGGGGGCCATATATTTT	CASTRNRQGAIYF
TRBJ2-7	TRBV2	-	few	TGTGCCAGCGGGACGGGGCTCGAGCAGTACTTC	CASGTGLEQYF
TRBJ2-3	TRBV7-9	-	once	TGTGCCAGCTCAATCATTTACGCAGATACGCAGTATTTT	CASSIIYADTQYF
TRBJ2-3	TRBV12-1	-	-	TGTGCCAGCCTCCCCCGGGACAGGGAAAAATTGACAGATACGCAGTATTTT	CASLPRDREKLTDTQYF
TRBJ2-1	TRBV12-5	TRBD2	-	TGTGCTAGTGGGCCCGGGACTAGGGAGCAGTTCTTC	CASGPGTREQFF
TRBJ2-7	TRBV11-2	TRBD1	-	TGTGCCAGCAGCTTAGATGGAGGACAGGGAAGTTCCTACGAGCAGTACTTC	CASSLDGGQGSSYEQYF
TRBJ2-6	TRBV27	-	-	TGTGCCAGCAGTTTAGTGGACAACTCCGTCCTGACTTTC	CASSLVDNSVLTF
TRBJ2-7	TRBV7-2	-	-	TGTGCCAGCAGTCCACCCTTTGACTATCCCTACGAGCAGTACTTC	CASSPPFDYPYEQYF
TRBJ2-1	TRBV7-9	TRBD1	-	TGTGCCAGCAGCCATTGGACAGGGGGCTCCTACAATGAGCAGTTCTTC	CASSHWTGGSYNEQFF
TRBJ2-5	TRBV27	-	-	TGTGCCAGCAGTTTTGAATTCGGAGAGACCCAGTACTTC	CASSFEFGETQYF
TRBJ2-5	TRBV2	-	-	TGTGCCAGCACCAATACAGGGTGGGAGACCCAGTACTTC	CASTNTGWETQYF
TRBJ2-3	TRBV29-1	TRBD2	-	TGCAGCGTTTGGACTAGCGATAGCACAGATACGCAGTATTTT	CSVWTSDSTDTQYF
TRBJ2-3	TRBV7-3	-	few	TGTGCCAGCCTAGTTACGTATTTT	CASLVTYF
TRBJ2-5	TRBV6-1	-	-	TGTGCCGCTGAATATGGGTTAACGCAAGAGACCCAGTACTTC	CAAEYGLTQETQYF